This T cell receptor beta chain was captured in a study of T cell responses to AZD1222 COVID-19 vaccine (dated by TCRdb to about 2021). About the study as a whole: AZD1222 recipients whose second dose came at about 4 weeks and those whose second dose came at about 12 weeks were combined into one group, since spike-specific TCR depth and breadth did not differ between the two schedules. Trial participants were enrolled into age subgroups of 18-55, 56-69 and 70-plus years, which contained about 150, 28 and 57 TCR-sequenced participants, respectively. TCR sequencing was performed for about 250 trial participants, of whom approximately 200 were given two doses of AZD1222 and around 25 were given two doses of MenACWY control vaccine. General findings and caveats noted by the study authors: In the small 56-69-year group, the increase in depth fell short of significance, most likely because of low power. Because no day 14 peak-response samples were available, the repertoires could be characterized only after the peak T cell response. Participants were mostly white British, with more females than males. The authors suggested clonal diversity may have been underestimated. After two AZD1222 doses, spike-specific TCR breadth and depth were significantly higher than at day 0 and than in MenACWY recipients. Reportedly, almost half of the unique spike-specific TCRs recognized epitopes lying outside the regions that are mutated in the B.1.351 and B.1.1.7 variants. Vaccine-associated CD4 TCRs spanned the whole spike protein, with dominant responses in regions 160-218 and 743-854. Conclusions about previously exposed vaccinees are limited, since just 5 to 7 AZD1222 recipients were seropositive for SARS-CoV-2 at baseline.

What the time point label conveys for this sample: baseline before first vaccination. The vaccinee samples were drawn from two UK trials, COV001 and COV002, one of which was a single-blind randomized controlled phase 2/3 trial testing AZD1222 (ChAdOx1 nCoV-19) in healthy adults. For TCRbeta chain sequencing, PBMC samples from trial participants were taken at day 0 and at day 28 after the second dose. The CDR3 regions of human TCRbeta chains were analyzed by immunosequencing. On the study's bioinformatics: TCRs in the repertoires were matched against a reference library of SARS-CoV-2-specific TCRs that had been generated with the MIRA antigen-specificity platform. Breadth was defined as the fraction of unique TCRs that were SARS-CoV-2-associated. Depth was defined as the fraction of total T cells that were SARS-CoV-2-associated. Using the MIRA data, every spike-specific TCR was mapped to the spike region that the TCR reacted to and assigned to either a CD4 or a CD8 class. Log10-transformed breadth and depth values were compared by one-way ANOVA with Sidak's multiple comparisons tests. The table was pulled from immuneACCESS by TCRdb, which kept in-frame rearrangements only. Such tables lose some clones; where checked, under half of the loss comes from unresolved V genes, and the rest has no known cause. The DNA gave D and trimming, while V, J and clone size come from that table. For this sample the table gives about 53,000 clones, of which around 84% were detected only once. The ten top clones hold around 27% of the sample.

The germline V gene (reference sequence) gives CDR1 as LNHDA and CDR2 as SQIVND. From the cysteine through the phenylalanine, the CDR3 covers 15 amino acids. The only DNA kept is the CDR3, 45 bases in frame from the first base. V lost 1 base and J lost 4 bases; the stretch between them is 14 bases long. Concerning this clone itself: Its cognate antigen has yet to be identified. Base qualities are not provided; no much larger clone lies one nucleotide away.

This sample comprised peripheral blood, obtained on day 0 of AZD1222 vaccination. The TCR sequence derives from an adult in good health. This sequence uses TRBV19 and TRBJ2-7, with no confident D gene call. The nucleotides read TGTGCCAGTAGTATAGTTACAACGCCACTTTACGAGCAGTACTTC. Translated, it reads CASSIVTTPLYEQYF.